This TCR beta chain originates from a study of blood T cell repertoires in COVID-19. Per the study methods: From reference gene primer amplification, estimates of nucleated cell counts were derived. The protocol was immunoSEQ multiplex PCR, while the TCRdb copy is restricted to in-frame clones and leaves out a portion. The V and J calls and clone size were taken over from that table, and D and trimming were inferred from the DNA. This table has approximately 360,000 clones, under 85% appearing once. There are 15 residues in the CDR3. CDR1 is MNHEY and CDR2 is SMNVEV in the germline V gene (reference sequence). With 2 bases removed from V and 0 bases from J, the gap between germline ends came to 5 bases.

This chain connects TRBV27 to TRBJ1-6; D is uncertain. This clonotype originated in a woman between 45 and 65 years old who had recovered from COVID-19. Sequencing was performed on PBMCs or T cells enriched from blood (not recorded which). The CDR3 nucleotides read TGTGCCAGCAGTTTAGAGAGCTCCTATAATTCACCCCTCCACTTT. It is translated as CASSLESSYNSPLHF.